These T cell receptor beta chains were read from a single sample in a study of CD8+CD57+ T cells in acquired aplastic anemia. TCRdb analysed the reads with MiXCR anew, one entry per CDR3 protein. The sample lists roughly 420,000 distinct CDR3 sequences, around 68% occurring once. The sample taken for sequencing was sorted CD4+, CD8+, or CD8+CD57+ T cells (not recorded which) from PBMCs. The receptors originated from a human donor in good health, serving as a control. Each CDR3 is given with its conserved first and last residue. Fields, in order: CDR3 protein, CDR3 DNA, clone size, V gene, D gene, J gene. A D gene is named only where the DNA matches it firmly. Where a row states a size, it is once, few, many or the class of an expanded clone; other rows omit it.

CDR3: CASRTQGGQPNTGELFF
DNA: TGCGCCAGCAGGACGCAGGGGGGACAGCCAAACACCGGGGAGCTGTTTTTT
size: once
V: TRBV7-3
D: -
J: TRBJ2-2

CDR3: CASSAEETQYF
DNA: TGTGCCAGCAGTGCAGAGGAAACCCAGTACTTC
size: -
V: TRBV2
D: -
J: TRBJ2-5

CDR3: CASRRPRGTDTQYF
DNA: TGTGCCAGCAGACGGCCGCGTGGCACAGATACGCAGTATTTT
size: -
V: TRBV7-3
D: -
J: TRBJ2-3

CDR3: CASSPGQPGTGANVLTF
DNA: TGTGCCAGCAGTCCAGGGCAGCCCGGAACTGGGGCCAACGTCCTGACTTTC
size: -
V: TRBV12-3/TRBV12-4
D: -
J: TRBJ2-6

CDR3: CSARDFRTQETQYF
DNA: TGCAGTGCTAGAGATTTCCGGACACAAGAGACCCAGTACTTC
size: -
V: TRBV20-1
D: -
J: TRBJ2-5

CDR3: CASSSGQNYGYTF
DNA: TGTGCCAGCAGCTCGGGACAGAACTATGGCTACACCTTC
size: -
V: TRBV7-3
D: TRBD1
J: TRBJ1-2

CDR3: CASRLGTANQPQHF
DNA: TGTGCCAGCAGACTAGGGACAGCGAATCAGCCCCAGCATTTT
size: -
V: TRBV12-3/TRBV12-4
D: TRBD1
J: TRBJ1-5

CDR3: CASSAREEAPYEQYF
DNA: TGTGCCAGCAGTGCACGGGAAGAGGCACCCTACGAGCAGTACTTC
size: -
V: TRBV9
D: -
J: TRBJ2-7

CDR3: CSARTSRGEGEQYF
DNA: TGCAGTGCCAGAACGAGCCGGGGGGAGGGCGAGCAGTACTTC
size: -
V: TRBV20-1
D: TRBD2
J: TRBJ2-7

CDR3: CASSIGTGTGNTIYF
DNA: TGTGCCAGCAGCATCGGGACGGGAACTGGAAACACCATATATTTT
size: many
V: TRBV11-3
D: -
J: TRBJ1-3

CDR3: CASSATRSGYTF
DNA: TGTGCCAGCAGCGCAACGCGCTCTGGCTACACCTTC
size: once
V: TRBV7-9
D: -
J: TRBJ1-2

CDR3: CASSLLYTRTALTFF
DNA: TGTGCCAGCAGCTTACTTTATACAAGGACAGCTTTAACTTTCTTT
size: -
V: TRBV7-7
D: -
J: TRBJ1-1

CDR3: CAWSGRSEQPQHF
DNA: TGTGCCTGGAGTGGCAGGTCAGAACAGCCCCAGCATTTT
size: many
V: TRBV30
D: -
J: TRBJ1-5

CDR3: CSVAQGADTQYF
DNA: TGCAGCGTTGCTCAGGGCGCAGATACGCAGTATTTT
size: -
V: TRBV29-1
D: -
J: TRBJ2-3

CDR3: CASSQGTKYF
DNA: TGTGCCAGCAGCCAGGGCACTAAGTACTTC
size: once
V: TRBV7-2
D: -
J: TRBJ2-7

CDR3: CATSRGYKETQYF
DNA: TGTGCCACCAGCAGGGGGTACAAAGAGACCCAGTACTTC
size: few
V: TRBV15
D: -
J: TRBJ2-5

CDR3: CAWGLSWGTEAFF
DNA: TGTGCCTGGGGACTGAGTTGGGGGACTGAAGCTTTCTTT
size: -
V: TRBV30
D: -
J: TRBJ1-1

CDR3: CASSLDPPTTF
DNA: TGTGCCAGCAGCTTAGACCCGCCAACCACCTTC
size: -
V: TRBV7-9
D: -
J: TRBJ1-2

CDR3: CASSHRMNTEAFF
DNA: TGTGCCAGCAGTCACAGGATGAACACTGAAGCTTTCTTT
size: many
V: TRBV27
D: -
J: TRBJ1-1

CDR3: CASSFFGQGAGNEQYF
DNA: TGCGCCAGCAGCTTTTTCGGACAGGGGGCCGGGAATGAGCAGTATTTT
size: -
V: TRBV4-3
D: TRBD1
J: TRBJ2-3

CDR3: CASSLVGGGGGNEQFF
DNA: TGTGCCAGCAGCTTGGTCGGGGGCGGGGGCGGCAATGAGCAGTTCTTC
size: -
V: TRBV5-4
D: -
J: TRBJ2-1

CDR3: CARSQNRRQVAYGYTF
DNA: TGTGCCAGAAGTCAAAATAGAAGACAGGTTGCCTATGGCTACACCTTC
size: -
V: TRBV6-2/TRBV6-3
D: -
J: TRBJ1-2

CDR3: CASSLLGQAFRSFF
DNA: TGTGCCAGCAGCTTACTGGGGCAGGCCTTTAGATCTTTCTTT
size: many
V: TRBV7-8
D: -
J: TRBJ1-1

CDR3: CASSQTASSGNTVYF
DNA: TGTGCCAGCAGCCAAACAGCCTCCTCTGGAAACACCGTATATTTT
size: -
V: TRBV7-3
D: -
J: TRBJ1-3

CDR3: CASGENGCEQYF
DNA: TGTGCCAGCGGTGAAAACGGGTGCGAGCAGTACTTC
size: -
V: TRBV25-1
D: -
J: TRBJ2-7

CDR3: CASSFEGISPLHF
DNA: TGTGCCAGCAGCTTTGAGGGTATTTCACCCCTCCACTTT
size: -
V: TRBV9
D: -
J: TRBJ1-6

CDR3: CASRRARDSPSIPGELFF
DNA: TGTGCCAGCAGGCGTGCACGGGACAGCCCATCGATTCCCGGGGAGCTGTTTTTT
size: many
V: TRBV5-4
D: TRBD1
J: TRBJ2-2

CDR3: CASSQNWNTEAFF
DNA: TGTGCCAGCAGCCAAAACTGGAACACTGAAGCTTTCTTT
size: few
V: TRBV16
D: -
J: TRBJ1-1

CDR3: CSVRSGQAKNEQFF
DNA: TGCAGCGTTCGCTCGGGACAGGCTAAGAATGAGCAGTTCTTC
size: -
V: TRBV29-1
D: TRBD1
J: TRBJ2-1

CDR3: CASSSDTGGQPQHF
DNA: TGTGCCAGCAGTTCAGACACAGGAGGTCAGCCCCAGCATTTT
size: -
V: TRBV7-2
D: -
J: TRBJ1-5

CDR3: CASSLGRADTHNF
DNA: TGTGCCAGCAGCCTCGGACGGGCTGATACGCACAACTTT
size: -
V: TRBV7-8
D: -
J: TRBJ1-2

CDR3: CASSSRQGSYNSPLHF
DNA: TGTGCTAGCAGCTCGAGACAGGGGTCCTATAATTCACCCCTCCACTTT
size: -
V: TRBV7-7
D: TRBD1
J: TRBJ1-6

CDR3: CASSKTPYDTQYF
DNA: TGTGCCAGTAGTAAGACCCCGTATGATACGCAGTATTTT
size: -
V: TRBV19
D: -
J: TRBJ2-3

CDR3: CASSARGAATDAYF
DNA: TGTGCCAGCAGTGCGAGAGGGGCCGCCACTGACGCTTATTTT
size: -
V: TRBV7-3
D: -
J: TRBJ1-1

CDR3: CSVASVQGRFQETQYF
DNA: TGCAGCGTTGCTAGCGTACAGGGGAGGTTCCAAGAGACCCAGTACTTC
size: -
V: TRBV29-1
D: -
J: TRBJ2-5

CDR3: CASIGMGDTEAFF
DNA: TGTGCCAGCATAGGGATGGGGGACACTGAAGCTTTCTTT
size: many
V: TRBV7-9
D: -
J: TRBJ1-1

CDR3: CASTPLRGHGYTFLHF
DNA: TGTGCCAGCACCCCCCTTCGGGGGCATGGCTACACCTTCCTCCACTTT
size: -
V: TRBV7-9
D: -
J: TRBJ1-6

CDR3: CSARVVPNYGYTF
DNA: TGCAGTGCTAGGGTCGTACCTAACTATGGCTACACCTTC
size: many
V: TRBV20-1
D: -
J: TRBJ1-2

CDR3: CASSFFTGETQYF
DNA: TGTGCCAGCAGCTTCTTCACGGGGGAGACCCAGTACTTC
size: many
V: TRBV7-2
D: -
J: TRBJ2-5

CDR3: CASSSPSAGTNNEQFF
DNA: TGCGCCAGCAGTTCTCCTAGCGCCGGGACCAACAATGAGCAGTTCTTC
size: few
V: TRBV10-1
D: -
J: TRBJ2-1